These 20 T cell receptor beta chains came from one sample sequenced in a study of neurological immune-mediated disorders. TCRdb reanalysed the 5' RACE reads using MiXCR and keeps one entry per CDR3 protein. The top ten clones hold roughly 9% of a sample with about 28,000 distinct CDR3 sequences, under 7% of them seen once. The sample consisted of PBMCs. Receptors originate from a woman between 45 and 60 years old in good health.

This clonotype occurred many times. The chain uses TRBV5-1 and TRBJ1-1; D is undetermined. V was pared by 1 base and J by 5 bases, with 18 bases between. Per germline, CDR1 SGHRS and CDR2 YFSETQ. CDR3 length: 16 amino acids. The CDR3 protein is CASSLLTEVSSTEAFF. CDR3 sequence (DNA): TGCGCCAGCAGCTTGCTAACGGAGGTTTCGAGTACTGAAGCTTTCTTT.

This clonotype occurred many times. V gene TRBV4-3 combines with J gene TRBJ2-3; perhaps TRBD1 as D (6 bases). The CDR3 has 16 amino acids. Germline loops: CDR1 LGHNA, CDR2 YSLEER. Trimming cost V 0 bases and J 2 bases, with 12 bases left between them. CDR3 sequence: CASSQDSGHFTDTQYF. CDR3 sequence (DNA): TGCGCCAGCAGCCAAGATTCGGGACACTTCACAGATACGCAGTATTTT.

In its sample, this clonotype was seen many times. J is TRBJ1-2 and V is TRBV7-9; 8 nucleotides match TRBD1. The CDR3 is 13 amino acids. CDR1 is SEHNR, CDR2 FQNEAQ, per germline (reference sequence). V was pared by 5 bases and J by 9 bases, with 8 bases of the junction left unmatched. The CDR3 region has the DNA TGTGCCAGCAGCGCCGGACAGGGAGGTAGCTACACCTTC. It translates to CASSAGQGGSYTF.

In this sample, this clonotype turned up many times. The chain is built from TRBV20-1 and TRBJ2-7; TRBD2 matches 7 bases. The germline V gene encodes CDR1 DFQATT and CDR2 SNEGSKA (reference sequence). The CDR3 length is 14 residues. V gave up 5 bases and J gave up 3 bases; unmatched junction bases: 10. This chain's CDR3 is CSAEPGGSYYEQYF. The CDR3 bases are TGCAGTGCTGAGCCCGGGGGGAGCTACTACGAGCAGTACTTC.

This clonotype was seen at least ten times. The rearrangement joins TRBV4-2 to TRBJ2-3, with a weak D call TRBD1 (6 bases). V was trimmed by 2 bases and J by 5 bases, leaving 11 bases between them. CDR1 and CDR2 (germline): LGHNA, YNFKEQ. The CDR3 loop spans 14 amino acids. In DNA, the CDR3 is TGTGCCAGCAGCCAACAGGGGCAGGTAGATACGCAGTATTTT. Protein product: CASSQQGQVDTQYF.

This clonotype has ten or more counts. V and J are TRBV29-1 and TRBJ2-3; D gene unclear. Germline CDR1 SQVTM, CDR2 ANQGSEA. Trimming pared 5 bases from V and 2 bases from J, leaving 8 bases between. This CDR3 comprises 12 residues. DNA of the CDR3: TGCAGCGTTTCGGGTTTCACAGATACGCAGTATTTT. Protein sequence: CSVSGFTDTQYF.

This clonotype was seen ten or more times. V and J are TRBV5-1 and TRBJ2-7; weak D call: TRBD1 (6 bases). Trimming stripped 4 bases from V and 0 bases from J, with 11 bases between. Germline V gene data show CDR1 as SGHRS and CDR2 as YFSETQ. This CDR3 region has 14 residues. The DNA for the CDR3 is TGCGCCAGCAGCAGTACAGGGAGCTCCTACGAGCAGTACTTC. Protein product: CASSSTGSSYEQYF.

This clonotype has ten or more counts. The CDR3: CASSLGVPSYEQYF. CDR3 DNA: TGTGCCAGCAGCTTAGGTGTGCCCTCCTACGAGCAGTACTTC. This sequence joins TRBV7-2 and TRBJ2-7; D is unresolved. Germline V gene data show CDR1 as SGHTA and CDR2 as FQGNSA. Trimming pared 1 base from V and 0 bases from J, leaving 7 bases between. The CDR3 has 14 residues.

Ten or more counts support this clonotype. V and J are TRBV28 and TRBJ1-3, with D perhaps TRBD1 (5 bases). The CDR3 runs to 14 residues. Trimming removed 5 bases from V and 2 bases from J, with 10 bases in between. CDR1 is MDHEN and CDR2 is SYDVKM in the germline V gene. CDR3 sequence reads: CASSPGGPGNTIYF. The CDR3 region has the DNA TGTGCCAGCAGTCCCGGGGGACCTGGAAACACCATATATTTT.

The rearrangement joins TRBV28 to TRBJ2-3; D is perhaps TRBD1 or TRBD2 (5 bases each). This CDR3 contains 15 residues. V was clipped by 3 bases and J by 1 base, with 11 bases between them. Germline lookup yields CDR1 MDHEN and CDR2 SYDVKM. The CDR3 loop is CASSFLQGGTDTQYF. The CDR3 nucleotides are TGTGCCAGCAGTTTTCTCCAGGGAGGCACAGATACGCAGTATTTT.

Ten or more counts support this clonotype. This chain uses TRBV28 with TRBJ1-2, with 9 bases identical to TRBD1. Germline-derived CDR1 and CDR2 are MDHEN and SYDVKM. The junction had 8 bases not matched to a gene; V was cut back by 5 bases and J by 7 bases. CDR3 length: 14 residues. The CDR3 coding sequence is TGTGCCAGCAGTAACCCGGGACAGGGAAGTGGCTACACCTTC. Residues: CASSNPGQGSGYTF.

The sample holds many counts of this clonotype. The rearrangement links TRBV5-1 to TRBJ2-3, with D unresolved. V lost 2 bases, J lost 1 base, and 8 bases lay in between. Germline V gives CDR1 SGHRS, CDR2 YFSETQ. This CDR3 is built from 14 residues. CDR3 region: CASSFWRGTDTQYF. The CDR3 bases are TGCGCCAGCAGCTTCTGGAGAGGCACAGATACGCAGTATTTT.

This clonotype was counted ten times or more. V is TRBV20-1 and J is TRBJ2-5; D remains ambiguous. The ends were cut back, 0 bases at V and 1 base at J, with 12 bases in the middle. The V gene's germline CDR1 is DFQATT and CDR2 SNEGSKA (reference sequence). There are 15 residues in the CDR3. CDR3 region: CSARDKNQFQETQYF. The CDR3 DNA reads TGCAGTGCTAGAGACAAAAACCAATTCCAAGAGACCCAGTACTTC.

This clonotype was detected many times. J is TRBJ2-1 and V is TRBV5-1, with 11 nucleotides matching TRBD2. The germline CDR1 and CDR2 sequences are SGHRS and YFSETQ. After removal of 0 bases from V and 8 bases from J, the junction contained 7 bases not matched to a gene. This CDR3 is 16 amino acids long. CDR3 region: CASSLDLAGGGDEQFF. DNA of the CDR3: TGCGCCAGCAGCTTGGACTTAGCGGGAGGGGGCGATGAGCAGTTCTTC.

This clonotype is judged medium-sized (0.01 to 0.1%). The chain uses TRBV14 and TRBJ2-2; no firm D call. The CDR3 loop spans 14 amino acids. Germline CDR1 and CDR2: SGHDN and FVKESK. V lost 1 base, J lost 5 bases, and 8 bases lay in between. The CDR3 DNA sequence: TGTGCCAGCAGCCAAGCCTTGCTGACCGGGGAGCTGTTTTTT. Translation gives CASSQALLTGELFF.

This clonotype has a single count. At one end, the junction sequence differs from germline, possibly due to a read error. The J gene is TRBJ2-4, the V gene TRBV20-1; unclear D gene. This CDR3 comprises 14 residues. Germline V gives CDR1 DFQATT, CDR2 SNEGSKA (reference sequence). CDR3 residues: CGAISFVGTNIQYF. The CDR3 nucleotides are TGTGGTGCTATAAGTTTTGTGGGAACGAACATTCAGTACTTC.

This clonotype occurred many times. The CDR3: CASRPQMGSRVGYEQYF. CDR3 sequence (DNA): TGTGCCAGCAGACCCCAGATGGGTAGCAGGGTGGGGTACGAGCAGTACTTC. The chain recombines TRBV28 with TRBJ2-7; TRBD1 might be the D (5 bases). This CDR3 region has 17 residues. The germline gives CDR1 MDHEN, CDR2 SYDVKM. Trimming removed 6 bases from V and 4 bases from J, with 25 bases in between.

This clonotype is judged medium-sized. This sequence joins TRBV20-1 and TRBJ1-2; D remains unclear. This CDR3 is built from 12 residues. V lost 8 bases and J lost 2, with 12 bases in between. CDR1 DFQATT and CDR2 SNEGSKA come from the germline V gene (reference sequence). CDR3 in amino acids: CSTSPLNYGYTF. CDR3 bases: TGCAGTACATCCCCCCTGAACTATGGCTACACCTTC.

In its sample, this clonotype was seen many times. This sequence joins TRBV7-8 and TRBJ2-2; D may be TRBD1 (7 bases). CDR1 SGHVS and CDR2 FQNEAQ come from the germline V gene. The CDR3 is made up of 16 amino acids. Trimming removed 5 bases from V and 4 bases from J, with 17 bases in between. CDR3 DNA: TGTGCCAGCAGCCCCGCCGGAGGGACAGCCACCGGGGAGCTGTTTTTT. It yields the protein CASSPAGGTATGELFF.

This clonotype has ten or more counts. This sequence joins TRBV20-1 and TRBJ2-6; 9 bases are a match to TRBD1. The CDR3 is 15 amino acids. Germline CDR1 DFQATT, CDR2 SNEGSKA (reference sequence). V dropped 5 bases and J dropped 0; count of bases not matched to a gene: 2. The CDR3 region has the DNA TGCAGTGCTCCGGGACAGGGCTCTGGGGCCAACGTCCTGACTTTC. This gives the protein CSAPGQGSGANVLTF.